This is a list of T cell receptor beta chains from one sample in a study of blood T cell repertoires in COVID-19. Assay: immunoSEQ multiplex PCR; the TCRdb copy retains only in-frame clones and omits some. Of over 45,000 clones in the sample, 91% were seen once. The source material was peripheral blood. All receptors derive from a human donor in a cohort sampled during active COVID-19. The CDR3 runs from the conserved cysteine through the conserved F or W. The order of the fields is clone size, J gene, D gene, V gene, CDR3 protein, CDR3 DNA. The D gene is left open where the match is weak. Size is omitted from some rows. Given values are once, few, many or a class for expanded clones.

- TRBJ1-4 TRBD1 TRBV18 CASCRGGDEKLFF TGTGCCAGCTGTAGAGGGGGCGACGAAAAACTGTTTTTT
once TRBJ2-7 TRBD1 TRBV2 CASRYGTGVVEQYF TGTGCCAGCCGCTACGGGACAGGGGTGGTCGAGCAGTACTTC
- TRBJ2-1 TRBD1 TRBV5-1 CASSLERGLRLHNEQFF TGCGCCAGCAGCTTGGAGAGGGGGCTTCGTTTACACAATGAGCAGTTCTTC
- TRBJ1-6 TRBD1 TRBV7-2 CASSLNYGQGGSPLHF TGTGCCAGCAGCTTAAATTATGGGCAGGGGGGATCACCCCTCCACTTT
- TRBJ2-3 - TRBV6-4 CASSDSPGGTDTQYF TGTGCCAGCAGTGACTCGCCAGGGGGCACAGATACGCAGTATTTT
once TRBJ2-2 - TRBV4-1 CASSQRGNGELFF TGCGCCAGCAGCCAGAGAGGGAACGGGGAGCTGTTTTTT
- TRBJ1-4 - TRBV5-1 CASSRTGIEKLFF TGCGCCAGCAGCCGGACTGGAATTGAAAAACTGTTTTTT
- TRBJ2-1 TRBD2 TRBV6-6 CASSHGTSAYNEQFF TGTGCCAGCAGTCACGGGACTAGCGCTTACAATGAGCAGTTCTTC
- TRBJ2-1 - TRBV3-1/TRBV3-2 CASSQDGCPPGGWNEQFF TGTGCCAGCAGCCAAGATGGATGCCCTCCGGGGGGCTGGAATGAGCAGTTCTTC
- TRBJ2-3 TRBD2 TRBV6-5 CASVGLADPTDTQYF TGTGCCAGCGTGGGACTAGCGGATCCCACAGATACGCAGTATTTT
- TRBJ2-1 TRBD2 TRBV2 CASSGGEVAGVRGEQFF TGTGCCAGCAGCGGCGGCGAGGTAGCGGGAGTAAGGGGTGAGCAGTTCTTC
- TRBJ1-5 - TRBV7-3 CASSLQGGQPQHF TGTGCCAGCAGCTTACAGGGAGGTCAGCCCCAGCATTTT
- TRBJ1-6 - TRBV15 CATSRGGQHNSPLHF TGTGCCACCAGCAGAGGAGGACAGCATAATTCACCCCTCCACTTT
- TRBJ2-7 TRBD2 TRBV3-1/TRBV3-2 CASRNRRLAEGEIYEQYF TGTGCCAGCAGGAATCGAAGACTAGCGGAGGGGGAGATCTACGAGCAGTACTTC
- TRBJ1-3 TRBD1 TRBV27 CASSTNFRGTDGNTIYF TGTGCCAGCAGTACTAACTTCAGGGGGACGGACGGAAACACCATATATTTT
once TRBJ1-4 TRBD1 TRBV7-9 CASSQDRGGGEKLFF TGTGCCAGCAGCCAAGACAGGGGCGGTGGCGAAAAACTGTTTTTT
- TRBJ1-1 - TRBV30 CAWDPVASAYEAFF TGTGCCTGGGACCCCGTTGCATCCGCCTATGAAGCTTTCTTT
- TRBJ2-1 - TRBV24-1 CATSAEGHHNEQFF TGTGCCACCAGTGCCGAGGGACATCACAATGAGCAGTTCTTC
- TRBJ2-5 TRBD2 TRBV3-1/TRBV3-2 CASSQDPAGGTLPGTQYF TGTGCCAGCAGCCAAGATCCGGCGGGGGGGACCCTTCCTGGGACCCAGTACTTC
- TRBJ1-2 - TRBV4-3 CASSQDLPAPGGYTF TGCGCCAGCAGCCAAGATCTCCCAGCTCCAGGTGGCTACACCTTC
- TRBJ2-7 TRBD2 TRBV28 CASRRTSGAYEQYF TGTGCCAGCAGGCGGACTAGCGGAGCCTACGAGCAGTACTTC
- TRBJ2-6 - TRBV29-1 CSVEEGAGSGANVLTF TGCAGCGTTGAAGAGGGGGCCGGCTCTGGGGCCAACGTCCTGACTTTC
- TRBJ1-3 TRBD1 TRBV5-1 CASSLGTGTSGNTIYF TGCGCCAGCAGCTTGGGGACAGGGACCTCTGGAAACACCATATATTTT
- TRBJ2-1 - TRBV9 CASSVGSGNNEQFF TGTGCCAGCAGCGTAGGTAGCGGTAACAATGAGCAGTTCTTC
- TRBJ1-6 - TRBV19 CASSMSAGYSPLHF TGTGCCAGTAGTATGTCGGCAGGGTATTCACCCCTCCACTTT
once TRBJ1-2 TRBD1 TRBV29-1 CSVEKVGQGLGYTF TGCAGCGTTGAAAAGGTCGGACAGGGTCTTGGCTACACCTTC
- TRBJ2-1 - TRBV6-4 CASSLTKSSYNEQFF TGTGCCAGCAGTTTGACTAAGAGCTCCTACAATGAGCAGTTCTTC
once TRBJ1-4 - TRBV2 CASTEQPLGEKLFF TGTGCCAGCACGGAACAGCCTCTTGGGGAAAAACTGTTTTTT